What follows are 32 T cell receptor beta chains derived from one specimen sequenced in a study of blood T cell repertoires in COVID-19. The method was immunoSEQ multiplex PCR; TCRdb's version includes in-frame clones alone and lacks a portion of them. Seen here are about 42,000 clones, roughly 88% observed once, and the top ten hold 3% to 4.5%. The sequencing sample was made of peripheral blood. The origin of the receptors is a human donor in a cohort sampled during active COVID-19.

This clone was seen once. The chain is built from TRBV2 and TRBJ1-1; no firm D call. V lost 7 bases and J 6 bases, leaving 9 bases between the germline ends. Germline V gene data show CDR1 as SNHLY and CDR2 as FYNNEI. The CDR3 contains 11 residues. CDR3 in DNA: TGTGCCAGCACCGGGGAAGCTGAAGCTTTCTTT. This encodes CASTGEAEAFF.

The chain combines TRBV2 with TRBJ1-3; TRBD1 matches at 8 bases. J gave up 0 bases and V 8 bases, and 6 bases lay outside the gene matches. The CDR3 spans 15 residues. Germline V CDR1 and CDR2: SNHLY, FYNNEI. CDR3: CASGTGYSSGNTIYF. As DNA, the CDR3 is TGTGCCAGCGGGACAGGCTATAGCTCTGGAAACACCATATATTTT.

The chain uses TRBV4-3 and TRBJ2-6; D perhaps matches TRBD1 (6 bases). Per germline, CDR1 LGHNA and CDR2 YSLEER. V lost 2 bases and J lost 2, with 10 bases in between. This CDR3 has 16 amino acids. In nucleotides, the CDR3 is TGCGCCAGCAGCCAAAGCAGGGGACCTGGGGCCAACGTCCTGACTTTC. Protein sequence: CASSQSRGPGANVLTF.

V and J are TRBV7-6 and TRBJ1-5; D not certain. The CDR3 runs 12 residues. CDR1 and CDR2 from the germline V gene are SGHVS and FNYEAQ. V shed 5 bases and J shed 11 bases, with 13 bases lying between them. CDR3 sequence reads: CASSLRVKSQHF. CDR3 DNA: TGTGCCAGCAGCCTCCGGGTCAAGTCCCAGCATTTT.

This chain links TRBV5-4 with TRBJ2-1; possible D gene TRBD1, 5 bases. The CDR3 length is 12 residues. Trimming pared 3 bases from V and 5 bases from J, leaving 6 bases between. Germline CDR1 SGHNT, CDR2 YYREEE (reference sequence). CDR3 bases: TGTGCCAGCAGCTCAGGGAACAATGAGCAGTTCTTC. This encodes CASSSGNNEQFF.

J is TRBJ1-5 and V is TRBV5-1, with D hard to call. The CDR3 contains 13 residues. Trimming pared 4 bases from V and 5 bases from J, leaving 10 bases between. Germline V gene data show CDR1 as SGHRS and CDR2 as YFSETQ. The CDR3 reads CASSREADQPQHF. In DNA form, the CDR3 reads TGCGCCAGCAGCCGAGAAGCTGATCAGCCCCAGCATTTT.

This clone was found a few times. CDR3 nucleotide sequence: TGTGCCAGCAGCTTAGAGGCTAGTGGCGTCGGGACCCAGTACTTC. Translation: CASSLEASGVGTQYF. The V gene is TRBV11-1, the J gene TRBJ2-5; D unclear. The germline V gene encodes CDR1 SGHAT and CDR2 FQDESV (reference sequence). The CDR3 extends over 15 amino acids. V gave up 1 base and J gave up 7 bases, with 16 bases separating them.

This chain uses TRBV3-1 (or the pseudogene TRBV3-2) with TRBJ1-1; TRBD1 agrees at 7 bases. The V segment lost 4 bases and the J segment 5 bases; nucleotides outside the gene matches: 7. CDR1 is LGHDT and CDR2 is YNNKEL in the germline V gene (reference sequence). The CDR3 runs to 14 residues. The CDR3 region is CASSLGGQTTEAFF. CDR3 DNA: TGTGCCAGCAGCCTAGGGGGACAGACGACTGAAGCTTTCTTT.

J is TRBJ2-7 and V is TRBV7-2; 11 bases match TRBD2. Per germline, CDR1 SGHTA and CDR2 FQGNSA. This CDR3 comprises 15 residues. V shed 1 base, J shed 5 bases, and the junction held 4 bases outside the gene matches. CDR3 nucleotide sequence: TGTGCCAGCAGCTTAGTTAGCGGGGGGGCAAACGAGCAGTACTTC. The encoded protein is CASSLVSGGANEQYF. The full variable domain, completed using reference TRBV7-2 and TRBJ2-7, is GAGVSQSPSNKVTEKGKDVELRCDPISGHTALYWYRQSLGQGLEFLIYFQGNSAPDKSGLPSDRFSAERTGGSVSTLTIQRTQQEDSAVYLCASSLVSGGANEQYFGPGTRLTVT.

The chain carries TRBV19 and TRBJ2-1, with a weak D call TRBD1 (5 bases). Germline CDR1 reads LNHDA; CDR2 reads SQIVND (reference sequence). V gave up 5 bases and J gave up 0 bases, with 11 bases separating them. The CDR3 length is 15 residues. The CDR3 spells CASSPQGVSYNEQFF. The CDR3 coding sequence is TGTGCCAGTAGTCCCCAGGGTGTCTCCTACAATGAGCAGTTCTTC.

V usage is TRBV6-5 and J usage is TRBJ1-2; 8 bases align to TRBD1. CDR3 length equals 13 residues. With 10 bases clipped from V and 6 bases from J, the junction kept 10 bases outside the gene matches. Germline CDR1 reads MNHEY; CDR2 reads SVGAGI. The CDR3 nucleotides are TGTGCCACAAGGAGGACAGGGCTGGATGGCTACACCTTC. Translated: CATRRTGLDGYTF.

The rearrangement uses TRBV6-5 and TRBJ2-7; 7 bases are shared with TRBD2. Trimming cost V 8 bases and J 3 bases; bases outside gene matches: 13. This CDR3 has 15 amino acids. Germline V lookup: CDR1 MNHEY, CDR2 SVGAGI. CDR3: CASGLGPSGIYEQYF. The CDR3 DNA is TGTGCCAGCGGGTTAGGTCCTAGCGGAATCTACGAGCAGTACTTC.

In regard to this clone: One end of the junction is discordant with germline, which a read error may explain. The rearrangement links TRBV19 to TRBJ2-1, with a possible D match to TRBD2 (6 bases). The CDR3 sequence is 14 residues long. CDR1 LNHDA and CDR2 SQIVND come from the germline V gene (reference sequence). The CDR3 DNA follows: TGTGCTAGTAGCACTCATTCCGGGGGCAATGAGCAGTTCTTC. It translates to CASSTHSGGNEQFF.

This chain links TRBV7-8 with TRBJ1-4, with TRBD1 matching over 9 bases. This CDR3 has 19 amino acids. J gave up 3 bases and V 3 bases, and 14 bases lay outside the gene matches. In germline, CDR1 is SGHVS, CDR2 FQNEAQ. CDR3 sequence (DNA): TGTGCCAGCAGCTTTAGTACGGGACAGGGCTATTGGTCTAATGAAAAACTGTTTTTT. The encoded protein is CASSFSTGQGYWSNEKLFF.

The chain employs TRBV19 and TRBJ2-3; 7 bases are a match to TRBD1. Germline V lookup: CDR1 LNHDA, CDR2 SQIVND (reference sequence). Losses at the gene ends were 3 bases for V and 6 bases for J; bases not matched to a gene: 9. CDR3 length equals 15 residues. CDR3 DNA: TGTGCCAGTAGTATTAAGGACAGGCGGTCGGATACGCAGTATTTT. Amino acid sequence: CASSIKDRRSDTQYF.

The chain combines TRBV9 with TRBJ2-1, with 7 bases identical to TRBD2. The CDR3 has 15 residues. The germline gives CDR1 SGDLS, CDR2 YYNGEE. Germline trimming cut 4 bases from V and 7 bases from J; bases unmatched to any gene: 11. The CDR3 coding sequence is TGTGCCAGCAGCACCACTAGCGTAGCGATGAATGAGCAGTTCTTC. This sequence encodes CASSTTSVAMNEQFF.

This sequence joins TRBV28 and TRBJ2-1; 8 nucleotides agree with TRBD2. The CDR3 runs 15 residues. The germline V gene has CDR1 MDHEN and CDR2 SYDVKM. Germline trimming cut 6 bases from V and 4 bases from J; bases unmatched to any gene: 8. As DNA, the CDR3 is TGTGCCAGCAGAAGTGCCGGGGGGGTATACAATGAGCAGTTCTTC. Protein product: CASRSAGGVYNEQFF.

The J gene is TRBJ1-3, the V gene TRBV18, with TRBD1 as a possible D gene (5 bases). Germline loops: CDR1 KGHSH, CDR2 LQKENI. The CDR3 is 16 amino acids. V was pared by 0 bases and J by 4 bases, with 13 bases between. The CDR3 DNA reads as TGTGCCAGCTCACCACCGGTGGGGCAGGAGGGAAACACCATATATTTT. It specifies CASSPPVGQEGNTIYF.

The chain has TRBV15 and TRBJ2-7, with a possible D match to TRBD1 (6 bases). This CDR3 comprises 14 residues. CDR1 LNHNV and CDR2 YYDKDF come from the germline V gene (reference sequence). V lost 0 bases and J 5 bases, leaving 11 bases between the germline ends. CDR3 DNA: TGTGCCACCAGCAGAGATGTGGGACATAACGAGCAGTACTTC. Translated, it gives CATSRDVGHNEQYF. Full variable domain (rest looked up from reference TRBV15 and TRBJ2-7): DAMVIQNPRYQVTQFGKPVTLSCSQTLNHNVMYWYQQKSSQAPKLLFHYYDKDFNNEADTPDNFQSRRPNTSFCFLDIRSPGLGDTAMYLCATSRDVGHNEQYFGPGTRLTVT.

This chain links TRBV11-2 with TRBJ2-1; 8 bases match TRBD2. The CDR3 is 15 residues long. J was trimmed by 4 bases and V by 5 bases; bases with no gene match: 7. The V gene's germline CDR1 is SGHAT and CDR2 FQNNGV. For the CDR3, the DNA is TGTGCCAGCAGCCCCTGGAGCGGGGGATACAATGAGCAGTTCTTC. This encodes CASSPWSGGYNEQFF.

The rearrangement links TRBV30 to TRBJ1-1; 8 nucleotides agree with TRBD1. This CDR3 is built from 15 residues. Germline trimming cut 1 base from V and 1 base from J; bases unmatched to any gene: 5. Germline V gives CDR1 GTSNPN, CDR2 SVGIG (reference sequence). The DNA of the CDR3 is TGTGCCTGGAGTGCTTACAGGGGGGGGAACACTGAAGCTTTCTTT. This gives the protein CAWSAYRGGNTEAFF.

The gene calls are TRBV7-2 and TRBJ2-3, with a weak D call TRBD2 (6 bases). Germline V gene sequence: CDR1 SGHTA, CDR2 FQGNSA. The CDR3 loop spans 17 amino acids. V lost 0 bases and J 0 bases, leaving 13 bases between the germline ends. CDR3 protein: CASSLAAGTPSTDTQYF. DNA for the CDR3: TGTGCCAGCAGCTTAGCGGCGGGAACACCTAGCACAGATACGCAGTATTTT.

The chain recombines TRBV18 with TRBJ1-5, with D possibly matching TRBD1 (5 bases). Trimming removed 2 bases at V and 5 bases at J, with 7 bases between. The CDR3 has 13 amino acids. From germline, CDR1 is KGHSH and CDR2 LQKENI. CDR3 coding DNA: TGTGCCAGCTCACCAGGGGGGGATCAGCCCCAGCATTTT. Protein product: CASSPGGDQPQHF.

The CDR3, as DNA: TGTGCCAGCAGTTACGGACAGGGCTCTGGAAACACCATATATTTT. Protein product: CASSYGQGSGNTIYF. This chain links TRBV6-6 with TRBJ1-3; 8 bases fit TRBD1. Losses at the gene ends were 2 bases for V and 0 bases for J; bases not matched to a gene: 0. The CDR3 totals 15 residues. Per the germline V gene, CDR1 is MNHNY and CDR2 is SVGAGI (reference sequence).

This chain joins TRBV11-1 and TRBJ2-7; possibly TRBD2 for D (6 bases). The CDR3 is 15 residues long. Germline lookup yields CDR1 SGHAT and CDR2 FQDESV (reference sequence). V was pared by 3 bases and J by 6 bases, with 18 bases between. The CDR3 region has the DNA TGTGCCAGCAGCTTTTTCAGCGAGACGCGGGGCGAGCAGTACTTC. Protein: CASSFFSETRGEQYF. Full variable domain (missing parts from reference TRBV11-1 and TRBJ2-7): EAEVAQSPRYKITEKSQAVAFWCDPISGHATLYWYRQILGQGPELLVQFQDESVVDDSQLPKDRFSAERLKGVDSTLKIQPAELGDSAMYLCASSFFSETRGEQYFGPGTRLTVT.

The chain has TRBV7-8 and TRBJ2-3; 7 bases align to TRBD1. Germline CDR1 reads SGHVS; CDR2 reads FQNEAQ. The CDR3 loop spans 17 amino acids. J was trimmed by 1 base and V by 0 bases; bases with no gene match: 7. CDR3 sequence: CASSLALGTAGTDTQYF. The DNA for the CDR3 is TGTGCCAGCAGCTTAGCGCTCGGGACAGCCGGCACAGATACGCAGTATTTT.

The V call is TRBV5-1, the J call TRBJ2-7, with 7 bases matching TRBD1. The germline V gene has CDR1 SGHRS and CDR2 YFSETQ. J lost 4 bases, V lost 5 bases, and 9 bases had no gene match. The CDR3 contains 14 residues. The CDR3 region is CASSRWDSSYEQYF. The DNA for the CDR3 is TGCGCCAGCAGTCGTTGGGACAGTAGTTACGAGCAGTACTTC. Combining the CDR3 with reference TRBV5-1 and TRBJ2-7 gives the whole variable domain KAGVTQTPRYLIKTRGQQVTLSCSPISGHRSVSWYQQTPGQGLQFLFEYFSETQRNKGNFPGRFSGRQFSNSRSEMNVSTLELGDSALYLCASSRWDSSYEQYFGPGTRLTVT.

The rearrangement joins TRBV7-2 to TRBJ2-4; a weak D match, TRBD2 (6 bases). Germline CDR1 is SGHTA and CDR2 is FQGNSA. Trimming removed 1 base from V and 0 bases from J, with 10 bases in between. This CDR3 contains 16 residues. The CDR3 nucleotides read TGTGCCAGCAGCTTAGAAGGAGGGGTAGCCAAAAACATTCAGTACTTC. Protein: CASSLEGGVAKNIQYF.

The rearrangement links TRBV4-1 to TRBJ2-3; 10 bases match TRBD1. The CDR3 extends over 16 amino acids. V shed 5 bases and J 2 bases; nucleotides not matched to a gene: 7. CDR1 and CDR2 (germline): MGHRA, YSYEKL. Written as DNA, the CDR3 is TGCGCCAGCAGCGCGCGGACAGGGGGTCCCACAGATACGCAGTATTTT. Its translation is CASSARTGGPTDTQYF.

The chain links TRBV19 to TRBJ1-1; 7 nucleotides match TRBD1. This CDR3 is 17 amino acids long. Germline CDR1 is LNHDA and CDR2 is SQIVND (reference sequence). The J segment lost 1 base and the V segment lost 2 bases, leaving 10 bases of the junction unmatched. In DNA form, the CDR3 reads TGTGCCAGTAGTATAACCAAGACAGGGCGGAAGAACACTGAAGCTTTCTTT. Encoded protein: CASSITKTGRKNTEAFF.

The chain employs TRBV7-2 and TRBJ2-3; D not certain. The germline V gene encodes CDR1 SGHTA and CDR2 FQGNSA. Trimming took 2 bases from V and 6 from J, leaving 9 bases between them. The CDR3 sequence is 13 residues long. The CDR3: CASSLTQLDTQYF. In nucleotides, the CDR3 is TGTGCCAGCAGCTTAACCCAACTGGATACGCAGTATTTT.

The V gene is TRBV5-1, the J gene TRBJ1-4; a weak D match, TRBD1 (5 bases). The CDR3 runs 14 residues. CDR1 is SGHRS and CDR2 is YFSETQ in the germline V gene. The V gene lost 2 bases and the J gene lost 8 bases, with 13 bases spanning the gap. CDR3 bases: TGCGCCAGCAGCTTCGGGGGGGACGGCGAAAAACTGTTTTTT. It yields the protein CASSFGGDGEKLFF.